Shown below are 30 T cell receptor beta chains from a single sample sequenced in a study of PD-L1 blockade in urothelial cancer. The assay was immunoSEQ multiplex PCR, and TCRdb's table has in-frame clones only and misses some. The table shows around 100,000 clones, with roughly 91% occurring only once. Time point of the sample: pretreatment peripheral blood. This material consisted of PBMCs, taken around atezolizumab (anti-PD-L1) treatment. These receptors came from a man in his fifties or sixties with urothelial cancer.

This chain links TRBV5-4 with TRBJ2-1, with 13 bases matching TRBD2. Per the germline V gene, CDR1 is SGHNT and CDR2 is YYREEE (reference sequence). CDR3 length: 16 residues. After removal of 6 bases from V and 2 bases from J, the junction contained 5 bases not matched to a gene. Here the CDR3 DNA reads TGTGCCAGCACCCGAGGGACTAGCGGGACCTACAATGAGCAGTTCTTC. Its protein is CASTRGTSGTYNEQFF.

The chain carries TRBV19 and TRBJ1-2, with 7 bases fitting TRBD1. The CDR3 runs 15 residues. J lost 5 bases, V lost 5 bases, and 11 bases had no gene match. Per the germline V gene, CDR1 is LNHDA and CDR2 is SQIVND (reference sequence). CDR3 protein: CASSPAGGQLYGYTF. The CDR3 nucleotides read TGTGCCAGTAGTCCGGCAGGGGGTCAATTGTATGGCTACACCTTC.

As regards this clone: Germline and junction disagree at one end, which may indicate a read error. V and J are TRBV7-7 and TRBJ2-7; maybe TRBD1 (6 bases). Germline loops: CDR1 SSHAT, CDR2 FNYEAQ (reference sequence). The CDR3 sequence is 13 residues long. DNA for the CDR3: TGTGCTAGCAGCTTAATGGGGGCGGATGAGCAGTACTTC. It translates to CASSLMGADEQYF. The entire variable domain, with the rest obtained from reference TRBV7-7 and TRBJ2-7, is as follows: GAGVSQSPRYKVTKRGQDVTLRCDPISSHATLYWYQQALGQGPEFLTYFNYEAQPDKSGLPSDRFSAERPEGSISTLTIQRTEQRDSAMYRCASSLMGADEQYFGPGTRLTVT.

This sequence joins TRBV4-1 and TRBJ1-2, with D hard to call. The CDR3 length is 11 residues. Per germline, CDR1 MGHRA and CDR2 YSYEKL. V was cut by 6 bases and J by 4 bases, with 6 bases left in between. This CDR3 is CASSSVYGYTF. The CDR3 region has the DNA TGCGCCAGCAGTTCGGTCTATGGCTACACCTTC.

V usage is TRBV5-1 and J usage is TRBJ2-3, with D tentatively TRBD1 (6 bases). The CDR3 is 16 amino acids. In germline, CDR1 is SGHRS, CDR2 YFSETQ. Trimming took 0 bases from V and 2 from J, leaving 13 bases between them. Written as DNA, the CDR3 is TGCGCCAGCAGCTTGGAGGGCAGGGGCTTCACAGATACGCAGTATTTT. Residues: CASSLEGRGFTDTQYF.

The chain combines TRBV5-1 with TRBJ2-3; TRBD2 matches 14 bases. With 2 bases clipped from V and 0 bases from J, the junction kept 11 bases outside the gene matches. The CDR3 contains 20 residues. Germline V gene lookup returns CDR1 SGHRS and CDR2 YFSETQ. As DNA, the CDR3 is TGCGCCAGCAGCTTCGCCCTTCCAAGGACTAGCGGGGGGAGCACAGATACGCAGTATTTT. This gives the protein CASSFALPRTSGGSTDTQYF.

V gene TRBV18 combines with J gene TRBJ1-4, with TRBD1 matching over 9 bases. Losses at the gene ends were 2 bases for V and 8 bases for J; bases not matched to a gene: 9. The CDR3 is 16 amino acids. Germline V lookup: CDR1 KGHSH, CDR2 LQKENI. The CDR3 spells CASSPSTGTGLEKLFF. CDR3 nucleotide sequence: TGTGCCAGCTCACCATCGACCGGGACAGGGTTAGAAAAACTGTTTTTT.

The V call is TRBV7-2, the J call TRBJ1-1; D uncertain. CDR1 is SGHTA, CDR2 FQGNSA, per germline. Trimming stripped 5 bases from V and 2 bases from J, with 12 bases between. This CDR3 has 14 residues. CDR3 DNA sequence: TGTGCCAGCAGCCGTAACGGTCCAAACACTGAAGCTTTCTTT. Translated: CASSRNGPNTEAFF.

V usage is TRBV7-2 and J usage is TRBJ2-3, with unresolved D. V shed 5 bases and J shed 5 bases, with 17 bases lying between them. The germline CDR1 and CDR2 sequences are SGHTA and FQGNSA. This CDR3 has 15 residues. The chain's CDR3 is CASSHPGSKQDTQYF. The CDR3 bases are TGTGCCAGCAGCCATCCAGGAAGCAAGCAAGATACGCAGTATTTT.

This chain joins TRBV11-2 and TRBJ1-2; D possibly corresponds to TRBD1 (5 bases). This CDR3 contains 12 residues. V lost 4 bases to trimming and J lost 4 bases, with 7 bases between them. Germline V lookup: CDR1 SGHAT, CDR2 FQNNGV. CDR3 coding DNA: TGTGCCAGCAGCTCCGACAGCTATGGCTACACCTTC. This sequence encodes CASSSDSYGYTF.

In its sample, this clone was seen once. The rearrangement joins TRBV6-4 to TRBJ2-5; 7 bases are shared with TRBD1. Trimming took 2 bases from V and 2 from J; bases not matched to a gene: 17. The CDR3 spans 19 residues. Germline V gene data show CDR1 as MRHNA and CDR2 as SNTAGT. CDR3 nucleotides: TGTGCCAGCAGTGACATGGGGGACAGCTTGGAGAGAGGACAAGAGACCCAGTACTTC. Translation gives CASSDMGDSLERGQETQYF.

The chain uses TRBV5-1 and TRBJ2-1; D gene ambiguous. V was shortened by 4 bases and J by 8 bases, with 13 bases between the two germline ends. Germline CDR1 SGHRS, CDR2 YFSETQ. CDR3 length equals 13 residues. The CDR3: CASSEAVRDEQFF. Written as DNA, the CDR3 is TGCGCCAGCAGCGAGGCGGTTCGTGATGAGCAGTTCTTC.

The CDR3, as DNA: TGTGCCAGCTCACCATTCGGGGGGGCCCAAGATACGCAGTATTTT. Amino acids: CASSPFGGAQDTQYF. The genes are TRBV18 and TRBJ2-3; the match to TRBD2 covers 8 bases. V lost 2 bases, J lost 5 bases, and 6 bases stayed unmatched. The CDR3 sequence is 15 residues long. Looked up from germline, CDR1 is KGHSH and CDR2 is LQKENI.

The V and J genes are TRBV9 and TRBJ2-1; 11 positions match TRBD2. The V gene end was trimmed by 0 bases and the J gene end by 7 bases; junction bases not matched to a gene: 3. This CDR3 region has 15 residues. The germline V gene has CDR1 SGDLS and CDR2 YYNGEE. The CDR3 nucleotides are TGTGCCAGCAGCGTAGAGTCTAGCGGGAGGAATGAGCAGTTCTTC. It specifies CASSVESSGRNEQFF.

This chain joins TRBV6-5 and TRBJ2-1; D is possibly TRBD1 (6 bases). CDR1 is MNHEY, CDR2 SVGAGI, per germline. V was shortened by 6 bases and J by 5 bases, with 14 bases between the two germline ends. The CDR3 runs 14 residues. The CDR3 sequence: CASRPDRRDNEQFF. The CDR3 DNA sequence: TGTGCCAGCAGACCAGACAGGCGGGACAATGAGCAGTTCTTC.

This clone turned up a few times. V gene TRBV27 combines with J gene TRBJ2-7; 7 bases line up with TRBD1. The V and J ends lost 0 bases and 2 bases, in that order; junction bases with no gene match: 1. The germline gives CDR1 MNHEY, CDR2 SMNVEV (reference sequence). This CDR3 region has 14 residues. CDR3 DNA sequence: TGTGCCAGCAGTTTATCTGGGACAGCCTACGAGCAGTACTTC. Translation gives CASSLSGTAYEQYF.

The J gene is TRBJ1-2, the V gene TRBV4-1; 9 bases are a match to TRBD1. CDR1 is MGHRA, CDR2 YSYEKL, per germline. CDR3 length: 14 amino acids. Trimming took 3 bases from V and 3 from J; bases not matched to a gene: 2. Here the CDR3 reads CASSQGTGHYGYTF. In DNA form, the CDR3 reads TGCGCCAGCAGCCAGGGGACAGGGCACTATGGCTACACCTTC.

The V call is TRBV29-1, the J call TRBJ2-3; unclear D gene. The CDR3 contains 13 residues. Germline-derived CDR1 and CDR2 are SQVTM and ANQGSEA. Trimming shortened V by 4 bases and J by 2 bases, and 10 bases separated the two germline ends. CDR3 in DNA: TGCAGCGTTGGTACAGCCGTCACAGATACGCAGTATTTT. Translation: CSVGTAVTDTQYF.

This rearrangement joins TRBV12-1 to TRBJ2-7; the D call of TRBD2 is as the table states it, not checked on the DNA. TRBV12-1 constitutes a pseudogene. The CDR3 extends over 15 amino acids. Here the CDR3 reads CASSCMSGASYEQYF. The CDR3 region has the DNA TGTGCCAGCAGCTGCATGAGCGGGGCCTCCTACGAGCAGTACTTC.

The chain joins TRBV10-3 to TRBJ2-7; 11 nucleotides agree with TRBD2. Trimming cost V 2 bases and J 4 bases; bases outside gene matches: 4. This CDR3 spans 15 amino acids. Per germline, CDR1 ENHRY and CDR2 SYGVKD. CDR3 coding DNA: TGTGCCATCAGTGAGGTAGCGGGAGGGAATTACGAGCAGTACTTC. The encoded protein is CAISEVAGGNYEQYF.

The chain carries TRBV5-1 and TRBJ2-5; TRBD2 matches 7 bases. The germline gives CDR1 SGHRS, CDR2 YFSETQ. V shed 0 bases, J shed 5 bases, and the junction held 4 bases outside the gene matches. CDR3 size: 14 residues. The CDR3 sequence is CASSLAGGSETQYF. The CDR3 region has the DNA TGCGCCAGCAGCTTGGCGGGGGGTTCGGAGACCCAGTACTTC.

This chain joins TRBV5-1 and TRBJ1-6; TRBD1 matches at 7 bases. The CDR3 runs 14 residues. The V gene's germline CDR1 is SGHRS and CDR2 YFSETQ. Trimming took 4 bases from V and 8 from J; bases not matched to a gene: 6. CDR3 DNA sequence: TGCGCCAGCAGCGTGACAGGGACTGATTCACCCCTCCACTTT. It encodes CASSVTGTDSPLHF.

The chain is built from TRBV11-2 and TRBJ2-1; 13 bases fit TRBD2. With V trimmed by 1 base and J by 9 bases, 3 bases remained unmatched. The CDR3 consists of 15 residues. The germline V gene encodes CDR1 SGHAT and CDR2 FQNNGV. The CDR3 DNA reads TGTGCCAGCAGCTTAGGACTAGCGGGGGGTAGTGAGCAGTTCTTC. The encoded protein is CASSLGLAGGSEQFF.

For the CDR3, the DNA is TGTGCCAGCAGTCGGACAGGGACGAACACTGAAGCTTTCTTT. This gives the protein CASSRTGTNTEAFF. This sequence joins TRBV28 and TRBJ1-1, with 8 bases matching TRBD1. Germline loops: CDR1 MDHEN, CDR2 SYDVKM. CDR3 length: 14 residues. V dropped 5 bases and J dropped 1; count of bases not matched to a gene: 3.

The chain is built from TRBV11-2 and TRBJ2-1; possibly TRBD1 for D (8 bases). Germline V gene data show CDR1 as SGHAT and CDR2 as FQNNGV. The length of the CDR3 is 16 residues. The V end lost 5 bases, the J end lost 4 bases, and 18 bases lay between the germline ends. The CDR3 bases are TGTGCCAGCAGCACTAGACAGGGGAGGGGGTACAATGAGCAGTTCTTC. The encoded protein is CASSTRQGRGYNEQFF.

The rearrangement joins TRBV6-5 to TRBJ2-7; 7 bases agree with TRBD1. V lost 0 bases and J lost 3; bases outside the gene matches: 5. This CDR3 spans 15 amino acids. Germline V gene sequence: CDR1 MNHEY, CDR2 SVGAGI. The CDR3 DNA reads as TGTGCCAGCAGTTACTCGAACAGGGGCTACTACGAGCAGTACTTC. Encoded protein: CASSYSNRGYYEQYF.

Concerning this clone: Different DNA sequences within this sample yield the same CDR3. J is TRBJ2-7 and V is TRBV11-2, with 9 bases lining up with TRBD2. V shed 1 base and J 4 bases; nucleotides not matched to a gene: 5. CDR1 and CDR2 (germline): SGHAT, FQNNGV. The CDR3 runs to 15 residues. For the CDR3, the DNA is TGTGCCAGCAGCTTAGGGGCGGGAGGGAGTTACGAGCAGTACTTC. It yields the protein CASSLGAGGSYEQYF. Combining the CDR3 with reference TRBV11-2 and TRBJ2-7 gives the whole variable domain EAGVAQSPRYKIIEKRQSVAFWCNPISGHATLYWYQQILGQGPKLLIQFQNNGVVDDSQLPKDRFSAERLKGVDSTLKIQPAKLEDSAVYLCASSLGAGGSYEQYFGPGTRLTVT.

This chain links TRBV21-1 with TRBJ1-1; TRBD1 is the table's D call and was not checked against the DNA. TRBV21-1 is termed a pseudogene. The CDR3 is 15 residues long. CDR3 sequence: CASSKEDREGTEAFF. The DNA for the CDR3 is TGTGCCAGCAGCAAAGAGGACAGGGAGGGAACTGAAGCTTTCTTT.

The V gene is TRBV19, the J gene TRBJ2-1; D is possibly TRBD2 (5 bases). V lost 5 bases to trimming and J lost 9 bases, with 20 bases between them. There are 15 residues in the CDR3. Germline CDR1 is LNHDA and CDR2 is SQIVND (reference sequence). For the CDR3, the DNA is TGTGCCAGTAGTGCCTTAGCCGTGCGGGTGGGTGAGCAGTTCTTC. Residues: CASSALAVRVGEQFF.

The chain carries TRBV10-3 and TRBJ2-1; 9 bases agree with TRBD1. This CDR3 region has 13 residues. Germline V gene lookup returns CDR1 ENHRY and CDR2 SYGVKD. V shed 7 bases and J 7 bases; nucleotides not matched to a gene: 5. CDR3 coding DNA: TGTGCCATCAACGACAGGGGGAGTAATGAGCAGTTCTTC. This codes for CAINDRGSNEQFF.